Below are 18 T cell receptor beta chains sequenced from a single sample in a study of regulatory T cells in long-lasting Graves disease. Time point reported: newly diagnosed GD, antithyroid drugs for less than 3 months. The authors made the TCR library using RNA they extracted from PBMCs. Investigators prepared the TCR beta libraries by applying iRepertoire HTBI primers and Arm-PCR of CDR3 regions. From the multiplex PCR reads, TCRdb called clonotypes with MiXCR, one entry per CDR3 protein. The sample records 410,000 or so distinct CDR3 sequences, more than 13% being singletons. This same sample was also part of a study on T cells in Graves' hyperthyroidism and ophthalmopathy.

The specimen was peripheral blood mononuclear cells (PBMCs), collected at new diagnosis, from a patient treated with antithyroid drugs. The receptors originated from a woman aged 25 to 45 with Graves disease.

Ten or more counts support this clonotype. The chain employs TRBV2 and TRBJ2-3; D perhaps matches TRBD2 (5 bases). Trimming pared 1 base from V and 0 bases from J, leaving 8 bases between. Germline values: CDR1 SNHLY, CDR2 FYNNEI. This CDR3 spans 15 amino acids. CDR3 in DNA: TGTGCCAGCAGTGAAGAGAGCGGTAGCACAGATACGCAGTATTTT. It encodes CASSEESGSTDTQYF. Full variable domain (outside the CDR3, taken from reference TRBV2 and TRBJ2-3): EPEVTQTPSHQVTQMGQEVILRCVPISNHLYFYWYRQILGQKVEFLVSFYNNEISEKSEIFDDQFSVERPDGSNFTLKIRSTKLEDSAMYFCASSEESGSTDTQYFGPGTRLTVL.

A few counts support this clonotype. This rearrangement joins TRBV6-2 or TRBV6-3 to TRBJ2-7; D gene ambiguous. The CDR3 runs to 13 residues. V was trimmed by 8 bases and J by 0 bases, leaving 11 bases between them. Germline assignment: CDR1 MNHEY and CDR2 SVGEGT. The CDR3 DNA reads TGTGCCAGCGGTGCCCTGGACTCCTACGAGCAGTACTTC. This gives the protein CASGALDSYEQYF.

This clonotype has a handful of counts. This chain connects TRBV29-1 to TRBJ1-1; 8 nucleotides align to TRBD1. The CDR3 length is 13 residues. The junction had 6 bases not matched to a gene; V was cut back by 6 bases and J by 3 bases. The germline V gene has CDR1 SQVTM and CDR2 ANQGSEA. Here the CDR3 DNA reads TGCAGCGTGAGGGACAGGCGGGACACTGAAGCTTTCTTT. This translates into CSVRDRRDTEAFF. The full variable domain, with the rest looked up from reference TRBV29-1 and TRBJ1-1, is SAVISQKPSRDICQRGTSLTIQCQVDSQVTMMFWYRQQPGQSLTLIATANQGSEATYESGFVIDKFPISRPNLTFSTLTVSNMSPEDSSIYLCSVRDRRDTEAFFGQGTRLTVV.

The gene calls are TRBV19 and TRBJ2-7, with TRBD1 as a possible D gene (5 bases). The CDR3 is made up of 13 amino acids. Germline V lookup: CDR1 LNHDA, CDR2 SQIVND (reference sequence). V shed 1 base and J shed 6 bases, with 10 bases lying between them. The DNA for the CDR3 is TGTGCCAGTAGTATAGCAGGTAGGGGCGAGCAGTACTTC. This sequence encodes CASSIAGRGEQYF.

This clonotype was counted many times. The chain couples TRBV24-1 to TRBJ2-2; a weak D match, TRBD2 (6 bases). This CDR3 region has 14 residues. The V end was cut by 9 bases, the J end by 1 base, with 11 bases between. In germline, CDR1 is KGHDR, CDR2 SFDVKD. CDR3 sequence: CATQEGRNTGELFF. The CDR3 nucleotides are TGTGCCACCCAGGAGGGGCGGAACACCGGGGAGCTGTTTTTT.

The chain couples TRBV19 to TRBJ1-1, with a possible D match to TRBD1 (6 bases). The germline V and J ends were trimmed by 4 bases and 4 bases, with 13 bases remaining between them. CDR1 is LNHDA and CDR2 is SQIVND in the germline V gene (reference sequence). The CDR3 has 14 amino acids. As DNA, the CDR3 is TGTGCCAGTAGTACAGAGACAGGAACCACTGAAGCTTTCTTT. Its protein product is CASSTETGTTEAFF.

This chain joins TRBV30 and TRBJ2-1; D is undetermined. Germline V gene lookup returns CDR1 GTSNPN and CDR2 SVGIG (reference sequence). The CDR3 has 10 amino acids. V was pared by 7 bases and J by 4 bases, with 5 bases between. The CDR3 protein is CALRYNEQFF. The DNA for the CDR3 is TGTGCCTTAAGATACAATGAGCAGTTCTTC.

Many counts were recorded for this clonotype. The chain couples TRBV6-1 to TRBJ2-3; 8 bases fit TRBD1. Trimming at V came to 4 bases and at J to 4 bases, leaving 7 bases not matched to a gene. The germline V gene has CDR1 MNHNS and CDR2 SASEGT. This CDR3 comprises 15 residues. CDR3 region: CASSGGKTGADTQYF. CDR3 DNA: TGTGCCAGCAGTGGGGGAAAGACAGGGGCAGATACGCAGTATTTT.

This clonotype was seen ten or more times. The chain recombines TRBV6-1 with TRBJ2-3; no firm D call. The germline V and J ends were trimmed by 5 bases and 4 bases, with 16 bases remaining between them. The germline V gene has CDR1 MNHNS and CDR2 SASEGT. This CDR3 is built from 15 residues. The CDR3 loop is CASSHVPPLPDTQYF. The CDR3, as DNA: TGTGCCAGCAGTCATGTTCCCCCCCTACCAGATACGCAGTATTTT.

V gene TRBV20-1 combines with J gene TRBJ2-1, with D unresolved. Germline values: CDR1 DFQATT, CDR2 SNEGSKA (reference sequence). The CDR3 contains 15 residues. The V gene lost 1 base and the J gene lost 5 bases, with 15 bases spanning the gap. The CDR3 coding sequence is TGCAGTGCTAGAGTTCCGGGCGTACCCCACAATGAGCAGTTCTTC. This gives the protein CSARVPGVPHNEQFF.

This clonotype was counted only a few times. The V and J genes are TRBV10-3 and TRBJ1-1, with D perhaps TRBD1 (6 bases). CDR3 length equals 14 residues. The ends were cut back, 4 bases at V and 1 base at J, with 10 bases in the middle. Germline V gives CDR1 ENHRY, CDR2 SYGVKD. The CDR3 reads CAISAAGENTEAFF. For the CDR3, the DNA is TGTGCCATCAGTGCGGCAGGGGAGAACACTGAAGCTTTCTTT.

This clonotype turned up a few times. The CDR3 bases are TGTGCCAGTATGGACAGGGCGAATCAGCCCCAGCATTTT. It specifies CASMDRANQPQHF. V usage is TRBV6-2 or TRBV6-3 and J usage is TRBJ1-5; 8 nucleotides match TRBD1. V dropped 9 bases and J dropped 4; count of bases not matched to a gene: 5. The CDR3 consists of 13 residues. Per germline, CDR1 MNHEY and CDR2 SVGEGT.

This clonotype was found many times. V is TRBV19 and J is TRBJ1-5; tentative D call: TRBD1 (5 bases). Trimming left V 4 bases short and J 3 bases short, with 16 bases between. The CDR3 runs 16 residues. Per germline, CDR1 LNHDA and CDR2 SQIVND (reference sequence). DNA of the CDR3: TGTGCCAGTAGTACCGCCGGGAGGGGCATCAATCAGCCCCAGCATTTT. Translated: CASSTAGRGINQPQHF. Looking up the rest from reference TRBV19 and TRBJ1-5 gives the full variable domain: DGGITQSPKYLFRKEGQNVTLSCEQNLNHDAMYWYRQDPGQGLRLIYYSQIVNDFQKGDIAEGYSVSREKKESFPLTVTSAQKNPTAFYLCASSTAGRGINQPQHFGDGTRLSIL.

Written as DNA, the CDR3 is TGTGCCAGCAGCTCGGGACTAGCGACTTATGAGCAGTTCTTC. It encodes CASSSGLATYEQFF. The chain links TRBV9 to TRBJ2-1; 10 bases match TRBD2. The CDR3 is 14 amino acids. Per the germline V gene, CDR1 is SGDLS and CDR2 is YYNGEE. V lost 4 bases, J lost 8 bases, and 6 bases stayed unmatched.

CDR3 loop: CASSVRGTSYNEQFF. The CDR3, as DNA: TGTGCCAGCAGTGTACGGGGAACCTCCTACAATGAGCAGTTCTTC. The rearrangement joins TRBV6-1 to TRBJ2-1; TRBD2 might be the D (5 bases). The CDR3 loop spans 15 amino acids. Trimming took off 4 bases at V and 0 bases at J, with 10 bases between the two ends. The germline gives CDR1 MNHNS, CDR2 SASEGT.

This clonotype was found many times. J is TRBJ1-4 and V is TRBV30; D unresolved. The CDR3 is 13 amino acids. V was pared by 2 bases and J by 8 bases, with 12 bases between. Germline loops: CDR1 GTSNPN, CDR2 SVGIG (reference sequence). DNA for the CDR3: TGTGCCTGGAGTAGTGGGGTTGGAGAAAAACTGTTTTTT. It codes for CAWSSGVGEKLFF.

This rearrangement joins TRBV4-2 to TRBJ1-2; D gene uncertain. V lost 0 bases and J 6 bases, leaving 11 bases between the germline ends. CDR3 size: 14 residues. The germline CDR1 and CDR2 sequences are LGHNA and YNFKEQ. The CDR3 nucleotides read TGTGCCAGCAGCCAAGATTTCAGGAGGGATGGCTACACCTTC. Protein: CASSQDFRRDGYTF.

This clonotype was detected ten times or more. The rearrangement links TRBV2 to TRBJ2-5; TRBD2 might be the D (6 bases). Trimming shortened V by 7 bases and J by 2 bases, and 14 bases separated the two germline ends. Per germline, CDR1 SNHLY and CDR2 FYNNEI. This CDR3 region has 14 residues. The CDR3 DNA reads as TGTGCCAGCACCGGAGGGTACCGTCAAGAGACCCAGTACTTC. As protein: CASTGGYRQETQYF.